A single sample gave rise to the 16 T cell receptor beta chains below, sequenced in a study of OX40 agonist ivuxolimab in advanced cancers. TCRdb keeps only in-frame clones here, not all; method: immunoSEQ multiplex PCR. The sample has 75,000 to 100,000 clones; around nine tenths are singletons. Sequenced here: CD4+ or CD8+ T cells sorted from blood, sampled in a trial of the OX40 agonist ivuxolimab. The source is an adult with an advanced solid tumor such as melanoma, head and neck, liver or kidney cancer.

The chain joins TRBV19 to TRBJ1-4; 10 bases are a match to TRBD1. The CDR3 is made up of 19 amino acids. Germline CDR1 LNHDA, CDR2 SQIVND (reference sequence). Losses at the gene ends were 7 bases for V and 6 bases for J; bases not matched to a gene: 20. CDR3 residues: CASKGIPGQGRPGDEKLFF. The CDR3 nucleotides are TGTGCCAGTAAGGGGATTCCGGGACAGGGGAGGCCGGGTGATGAAAAACTGTTTTTT.

The V gene is TRBV5-5, the J gene TRBJ1-5; possibly TRBD1 for D (6 bases). The ends were cut back, 3 bases at V and 7 bases at J, with 20 bases in the middle. CDR1 is SGHKS, CDR2 YYEKEE, per germline (reference sequence). The CDR3 runs 16 residues. DNA of the CDR3: TGTGCCAGCAGCTCGATGAAACAGGGTCAGGGACAGCCCCAGCATTTT. This gives the protein CASSSMKQGQGQPQHF.

The gene calls are TRBV6-5 and TRBJ1-2; weak D call: TRBD1 (6 bases). V shed 4 bases and J shed 1 base, with 16 bases lying between them. The CDR3 loop spans 16 amino acids. Germline CDR1 and CDR2: MNHEY and SVGAGI. The CDR3 DNA is TGTGCCAGCAGTTTAACAGGGAACACCATTAACTATGGCTACACCTTC. Amino acid sequence: CASSLTGNTINYGYTF.

The chain carries TRBV19 and TRBJ1-5; D may be TRBD1 (5 bases). The CDR3 consists of 12 residues. Trimming left V 5 bases short and J 6 bases short, with 8 bases between. CDR1 is LNHDA and CDR2 is SQIVND in the germline V gene (reference sequence). CDR3 sequence (DNA): TGTGCCAGTAGTCCGGACATTCAGCCCCAGCATTTT. This gives the protein CASSPDIQPQHF. Variable domain in full (rest from reference TRBV19 and TRBJ1-5): DGGITQSPKYLFRKEGQNVTLSCEQNLNHDAMYWYRQDPGQGLRLIYYSQIVNDFQKGDIAEGYSVSREKKESFPLTVTSAQKNPTAFYLCASSPDIQPQHFGDGTRLSIL.

This clone was detected a few times. At one boundary the junction diverges from the germline segment, which might be a read error. The chain recombines TRBV7-9 with TRBJ1-1; D gene ambiguous. Germline loops: CDR1 SEHNR, CDR2 FQNEAQ (reference sequence). This CDR3 contains 13 residues. CDR3 protein: CASSFDGNSEAFF. CDR3 DNA sequence: TGTGCCAGCAGCTTCGACGGGAACAGTGAAGCTTTCTTT.

The J gene is TRBJ1-1, the V gene TRBV28; no definite D call. The CDR3 length is 14 residues. Trimming took 5 bases from V and 4 from J, leaving 14 bases between them. The germline V gene has CDR1 MDHEN and CDR2 SYDVKM. DNA for the CDR3: TGTGCCAGCAGTCCCCCTAGAGGGCGCACTGAAGCTTTCTTT. It encodes CASSPPRGRTEAFF.

This rearrangement joins TRBV7-2 to TRBJ2-3; TRBD1 is a possible D gene (5 bases). The CDR3 has 16 residues. Trimming cost V 4 bases and J 5 bases, with 19 bases left between them. Germline CDR1 is SGHTA and CDR2 is FQGNSA. In DNA, the CDR3 is TGTGCCAGCAGCTATGCCACCACAGGAAGGGTAGATACGCAGTATTTT. Translated, it gives CASSYATTGRVDTQYF.

V usage is TRBV19 and J usage is TRBJ1-4; D remains unclear. In germline, CDR1 is LNHDA, CDR2 SQIVND (reference sequence). Deletions cut 3 bases from V and 7 bases from J, with 24 bases between. This CDR3 has 18 amino acids. The CDR3 coding sequence is TGTGCCAGTAGTATTGGGGAGGATGGGCCAGTTCGGGTTGAAAAACTGTTTTTT. As protein: CASSIGEDGPVRVEKLFF.

This sequence joins TRBV7-9 and TRBJ2-1; no firm D call. Trimming cost V 1 base and J 8 bases, with 3 bases left between them. CDR1 and CDR2 from the germline V gene are SEHNR and FQNEAQ (reference sequence). The CDR3 runs 11 residues. The CDR3 DNA sequence: TGTGCCAGCAGCTTAGAGTATGAGCAGTTCTTC. Encoded protein: CASSLEYEQFF.

CDR3 DNA sequence: TGTGCCAGCAGGGAACAGGGGTTCGGGGAGCTGTTTTTT. Residues: CASREQGFGELFF. The chain employs TRBV2 and TRBJ2-2; 7 bases fit TRBD1. CDR1 and CDR2 (germline): SNHLY, FYNNEI. There are 13 residues in the CDR3. V dropped 6 bases and J dropped 7; count of bases not matched to a gene: 5.

CDR3 coding DNA: TGTGCCAGCAGCTTTGGGGGAACTGGAGAGACCCAGTACTTC. Its protein product is CASSFGGTGETQYF. This chain connects TRBV7-2 to TRBJ2-5; D possibly uses TRBD1 or TRBD2 (5 bases each). This CDR3 region has 14 residues. Per the germline V gene, CDR1 is SGHTA and CDR2 is FQGNSA. V dropped 3 bases and J dropped 4 bases, with 12 bases sitting between them.

The CDR3: CASSLVGPGLGFF. CDR3 DNA: TGCGCCAGCAGCTTGGTCGGTCCAGGATTGGGGTTCTTC. This chain uses TRBV5-1 with TRBJ2-1; D gene ambiguous. CDR3 length equals 13 residues. V shed 0 bases and J shed 15 bases, with 16 bases lying between them. CDR1 is SGHRS and CDR2 is YFSETQ in the germline V gene.

The chain employs TRBV6-6 and TRBJ1-1, with TRBD1 matching over 12 bases. Unmatched junction bases numbered 3, after V lost 6 bases and J lost 4 bases. Germline CDR1 reads MNHNY; CDR2 reads SVGAGI (reference sequence). The length of the CDR3 is 14 residues. The CDR3 DNA follows: TGTGCCAGCAGGGGACAGGGGGCTGTCACTGAAGCTTTCTTT. Encoded protein: CASRGQGAVTEAFF.

The chain carries TRBV23-1 and TRBJ1-5, with D possibly matching TRBD1 (6 bases). TRBV23-1 is flagged as an ORF with uncertain function. The CDR3 length is 15 residues. With 5 bases removed from V and 5 bases from J, the gap between germline ends came to 16 bases. The CDR3 nucleotides are TGCGCCAGCAGTTCGCAGACCCAGGGGTATCAGCCCCAGCATTTT. Translation gives CASSSQTQGYQPQHF.

This chain joins TRBV14 and TRBJ2-1; 8 positions agree with TRBD2. After removal of 4 bases from V and 8 bases from J, the junction contained 10 bases not matched to a gene. Germline CDR1 and CDR2: SGHDN and FVKESK. The length of the CDR3 is 15 residues. The CDR3 DNA is TGTGCCAGCAGCCCAGTCGGGGGGGCCGTGGATGAGCAGTTCTTC. Translation: CASSPVGGAVDEQFF.

This clone is a singleton in its sample. CDR3 residues: CASSPQTGEYGYTF. The CDR3 DNA reads TGTGCCAGCAGCCCCCAGACAGGCGAATATGGCTACACCTTC. The J gene is TRBJ1-2, the V gene TRBV7-2; D is perhaps TRBD1 (6 bases). Germline V gene lookup returns CDR1 SGHTA and CDR2 FQGNSA. The CDR3 has 14 amino acids. Deletions cut 5 bases from V and 5 bases from J, with 15 bases between.